This entry concerns a single TCR beta chain. Antigen unknown. The data were taken from a study of identical twins. Points from the study as a whole: Cord blood's abundant beta clonotypes had fewer insertions, unlike memory repertoires.

V was clipped by 6 bases and J by 4 bases; unmatched bases: 3. The CDR3 sequence is 13 residues long. Germline CDR1 reads MNHNS; CDR2 reads SASEGT. TCRdb re-derived calls from the 5' RACE reads in MiXCR, one entry per CDR3 protein. The sample lists some 250,000 distinct CDR3 sequences, 5% to 7% occurring once. The same data also went into a second study, on T cells expressing NK-cell markers.

The genes are TRBV6-1 and TRBJ1-1; 9 bases are a match to TRBD1. This TCR came from a woman aged 18-29 years in good health. Sequenced: CD8+ T cells sorted from blood. The CDR3 DNA sequence: TGTGCCAGCAGCACAGGGGGCTTCACTGAAGCTTTCTTT. Its protein product is CASSTGGFTEAFF.